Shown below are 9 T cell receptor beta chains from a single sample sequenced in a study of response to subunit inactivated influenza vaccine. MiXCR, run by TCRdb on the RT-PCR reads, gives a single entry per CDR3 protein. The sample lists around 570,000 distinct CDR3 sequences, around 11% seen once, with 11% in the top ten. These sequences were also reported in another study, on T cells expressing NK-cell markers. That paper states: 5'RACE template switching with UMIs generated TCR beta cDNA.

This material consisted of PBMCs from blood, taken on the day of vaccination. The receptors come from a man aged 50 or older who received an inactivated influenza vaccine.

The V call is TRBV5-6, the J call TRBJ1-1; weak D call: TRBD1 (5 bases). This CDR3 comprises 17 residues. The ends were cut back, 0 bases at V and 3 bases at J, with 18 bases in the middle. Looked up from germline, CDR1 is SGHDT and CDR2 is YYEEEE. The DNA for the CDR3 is TGTGCCAGCAGCTTGGTGGGGACCCCCTTAGGGGACACTGAAGCTTTCTTT. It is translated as CASSLVGTPLGDTEAFF.

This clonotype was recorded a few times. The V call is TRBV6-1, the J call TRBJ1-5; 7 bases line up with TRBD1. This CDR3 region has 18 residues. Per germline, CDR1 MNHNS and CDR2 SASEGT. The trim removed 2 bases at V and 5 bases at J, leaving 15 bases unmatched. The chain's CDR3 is CASSEFLFRGTNHQPQHF. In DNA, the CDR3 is TGTGCCAGCAGTGAATTCCTGTTCAGGGGGACAAACCATCAGCCCCAGCATTTT.

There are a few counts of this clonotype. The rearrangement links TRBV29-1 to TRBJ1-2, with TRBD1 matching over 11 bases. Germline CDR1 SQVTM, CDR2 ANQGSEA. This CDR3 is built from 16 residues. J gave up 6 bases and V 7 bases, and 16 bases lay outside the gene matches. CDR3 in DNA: TGCAGCGCTCTCGGACAGGGGGCTCTAGGACTCAATGGCTACACCTTC. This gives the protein CSALGQGALGLNGYTF. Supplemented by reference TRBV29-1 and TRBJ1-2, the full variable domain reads SAVISQKPSRDICQRGTSLTIQCQVDSQVTMMFWYRQQPGQSLTLIATANQGSEATYESGFVIDKFPISRPNLTFSTLTVSNMSPEDSSIYLCSALGQGALGLNGYTFGSGTRLTVV.

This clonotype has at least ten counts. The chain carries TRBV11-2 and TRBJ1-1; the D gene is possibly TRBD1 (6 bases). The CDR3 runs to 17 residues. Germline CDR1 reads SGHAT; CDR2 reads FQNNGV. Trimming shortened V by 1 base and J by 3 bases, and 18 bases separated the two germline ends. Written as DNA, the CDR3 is TGTGCCAGCAGCTTAGGAACTTGGGGGCAGGCGGACACTGAAGCTTTCTTT. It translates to CASSLGTWGQADTEAFF.

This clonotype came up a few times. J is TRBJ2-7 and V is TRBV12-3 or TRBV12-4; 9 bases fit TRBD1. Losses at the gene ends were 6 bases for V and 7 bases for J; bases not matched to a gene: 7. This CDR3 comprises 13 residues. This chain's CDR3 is CASRDRGLREQYF. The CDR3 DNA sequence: TGTGCCAGCAGGGACAGGGGCCTGAGGGAGCAGTACTTC.

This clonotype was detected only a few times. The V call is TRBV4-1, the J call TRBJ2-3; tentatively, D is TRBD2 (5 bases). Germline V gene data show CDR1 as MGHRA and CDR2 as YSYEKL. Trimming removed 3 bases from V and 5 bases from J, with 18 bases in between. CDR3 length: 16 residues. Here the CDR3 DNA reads TGCGCCAGCAGCCAGGGCGGGCGGACCCTCCTAGATACGCAGTATTTT. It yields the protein CASSQGGRTLLDTQYF.

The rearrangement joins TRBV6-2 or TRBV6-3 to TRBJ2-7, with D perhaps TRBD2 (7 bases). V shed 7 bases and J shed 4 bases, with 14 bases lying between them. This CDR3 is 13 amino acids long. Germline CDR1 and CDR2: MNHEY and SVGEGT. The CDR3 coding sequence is TGTGCCAGCATCGCGGGGGCCCTTTACGAGCAGTACTTC. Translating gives CASIAGALYEQYF.

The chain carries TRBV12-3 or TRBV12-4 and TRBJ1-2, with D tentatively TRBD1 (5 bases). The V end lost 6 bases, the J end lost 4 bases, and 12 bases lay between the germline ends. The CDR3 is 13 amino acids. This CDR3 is CASSRRTLYGYTF. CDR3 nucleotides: TGTGCCAGCAGCCGGAGGACACTCTATGGCTACACCTTC.

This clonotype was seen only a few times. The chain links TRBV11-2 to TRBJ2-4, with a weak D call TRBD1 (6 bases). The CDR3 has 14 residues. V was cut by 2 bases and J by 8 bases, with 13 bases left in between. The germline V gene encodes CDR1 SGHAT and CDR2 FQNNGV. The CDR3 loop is CASSLTGNVYIQYF. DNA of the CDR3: TGTGCCAGCAGCTTAACAGGGAACGTGTACATTCAGTACTTC.